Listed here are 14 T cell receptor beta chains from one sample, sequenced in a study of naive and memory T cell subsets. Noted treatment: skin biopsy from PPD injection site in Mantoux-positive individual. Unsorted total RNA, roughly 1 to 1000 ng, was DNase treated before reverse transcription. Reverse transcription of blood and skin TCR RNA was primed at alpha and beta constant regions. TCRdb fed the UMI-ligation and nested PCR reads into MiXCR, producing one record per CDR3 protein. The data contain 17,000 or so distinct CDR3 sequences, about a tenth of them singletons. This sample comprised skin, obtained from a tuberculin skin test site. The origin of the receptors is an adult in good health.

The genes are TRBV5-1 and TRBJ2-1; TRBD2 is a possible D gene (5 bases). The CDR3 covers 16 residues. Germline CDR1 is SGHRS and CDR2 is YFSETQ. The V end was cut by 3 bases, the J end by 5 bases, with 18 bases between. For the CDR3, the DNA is TGCGCCAGCAGCTCGACCGGATGGGAGAGCCACAATGAGCAGTTCTTC. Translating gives CASSSTGWESHNEQFF.

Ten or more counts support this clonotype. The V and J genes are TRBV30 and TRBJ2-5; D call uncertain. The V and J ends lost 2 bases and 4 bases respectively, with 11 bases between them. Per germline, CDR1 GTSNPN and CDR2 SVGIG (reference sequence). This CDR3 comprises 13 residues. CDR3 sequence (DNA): TGTGCCTGGAGTCTGTCCTCGTCAGAGACCCAGTACTTC. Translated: CAWSLSSSETQYF.

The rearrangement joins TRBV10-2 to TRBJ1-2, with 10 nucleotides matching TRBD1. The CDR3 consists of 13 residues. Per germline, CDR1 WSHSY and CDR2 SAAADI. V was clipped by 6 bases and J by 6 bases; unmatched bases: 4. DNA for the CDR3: TGCGCCAGCAGAGGACAGGGGGGTGATGGCTACACCTTC. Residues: CASRGQGGDGYTF.

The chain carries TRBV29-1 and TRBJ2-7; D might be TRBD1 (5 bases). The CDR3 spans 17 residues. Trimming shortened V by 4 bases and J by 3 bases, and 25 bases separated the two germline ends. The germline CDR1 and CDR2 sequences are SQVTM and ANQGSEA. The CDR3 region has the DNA TGCAGCGTTGGGGAAAAAAAGGACATCGCTACTAACTACGAGCAGTACTTC. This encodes CSVGEKKDIATNYEQYF.

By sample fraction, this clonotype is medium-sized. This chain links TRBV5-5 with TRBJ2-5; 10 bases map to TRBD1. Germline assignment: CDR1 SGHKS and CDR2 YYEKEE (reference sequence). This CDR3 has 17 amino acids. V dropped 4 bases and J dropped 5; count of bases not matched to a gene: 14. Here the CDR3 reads CASSPSTGGFIGETQYF. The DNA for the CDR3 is TGTGCCAGCAGCCCCTCGACAGGGGGCTTCATCGGGGAGACCCAGTACTTC.

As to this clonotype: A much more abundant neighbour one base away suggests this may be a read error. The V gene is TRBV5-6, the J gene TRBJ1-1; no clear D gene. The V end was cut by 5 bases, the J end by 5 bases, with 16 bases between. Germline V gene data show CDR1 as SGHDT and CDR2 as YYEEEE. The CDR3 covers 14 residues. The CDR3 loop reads CASRLTQTGTEAFF. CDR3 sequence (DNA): TGTGCCAGCAGATTGACACAGACTGGGACTGAAGCTTTCTTT.

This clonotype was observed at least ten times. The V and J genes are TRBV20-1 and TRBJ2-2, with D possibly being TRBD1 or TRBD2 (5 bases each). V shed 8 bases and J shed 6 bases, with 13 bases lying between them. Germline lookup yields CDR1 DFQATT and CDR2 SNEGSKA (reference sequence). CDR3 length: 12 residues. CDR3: CSTKRGSGELFF. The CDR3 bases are TGCAGTACAAAGAGGGGATCCGGGGAGCTGTTTTTT.

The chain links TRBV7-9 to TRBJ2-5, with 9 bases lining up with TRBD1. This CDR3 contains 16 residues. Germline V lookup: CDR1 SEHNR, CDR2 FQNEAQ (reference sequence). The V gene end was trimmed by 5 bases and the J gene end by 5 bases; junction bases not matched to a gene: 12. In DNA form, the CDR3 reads TGTGCCAGCAGCCCTCAAGAACAGGGGGCGCGGGAGACCCAGTACTTC. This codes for CASSPQEQGARETQYF.

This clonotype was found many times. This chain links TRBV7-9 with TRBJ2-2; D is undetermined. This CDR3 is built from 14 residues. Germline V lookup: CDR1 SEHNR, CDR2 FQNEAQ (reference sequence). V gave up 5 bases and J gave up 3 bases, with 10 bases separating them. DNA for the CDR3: TGTGCCAGCAGCCTCAGGACGGACACCGGGGAGCTGTTTTTT. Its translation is CASSLRTDTGELFF.

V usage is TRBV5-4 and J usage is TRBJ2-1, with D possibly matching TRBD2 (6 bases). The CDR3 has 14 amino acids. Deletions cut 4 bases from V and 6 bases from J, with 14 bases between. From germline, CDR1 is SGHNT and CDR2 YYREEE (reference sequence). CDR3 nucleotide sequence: TGTGCCAGCAGCGGGGGGAGAGTCGCCAATGAGCAGTTCTTC. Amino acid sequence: CASSGGRVANEQFF.

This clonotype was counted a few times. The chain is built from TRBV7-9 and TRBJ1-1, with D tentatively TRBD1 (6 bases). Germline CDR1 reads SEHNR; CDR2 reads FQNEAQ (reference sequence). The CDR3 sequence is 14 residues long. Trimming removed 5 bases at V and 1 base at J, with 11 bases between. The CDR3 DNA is TGTGCCAGCAGCCGGGGGGACACGAACACTGAAGCTTTCTTT. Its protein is CASSRGDTNTEAFF.

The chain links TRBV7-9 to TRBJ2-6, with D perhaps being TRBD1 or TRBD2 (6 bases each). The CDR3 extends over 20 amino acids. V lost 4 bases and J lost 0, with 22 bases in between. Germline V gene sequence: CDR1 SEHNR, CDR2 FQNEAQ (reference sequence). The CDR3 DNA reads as TGTGCCAGCAGCTCCGGACTGCAGGGGAGGTCGGTCTCTGGGGCCAACGTCCTGACTTTC. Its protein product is CASSSGLQGRSVSGANVLTF.

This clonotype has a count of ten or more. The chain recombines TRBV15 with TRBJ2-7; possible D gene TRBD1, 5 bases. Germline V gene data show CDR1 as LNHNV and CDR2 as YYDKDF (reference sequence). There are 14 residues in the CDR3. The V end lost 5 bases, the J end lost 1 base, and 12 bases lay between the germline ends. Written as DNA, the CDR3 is TGTGCCACCAGCCCCAGGGATACTTCCTACGAGCAGTACTTC. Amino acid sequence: CATSPRDTSYEQYF.

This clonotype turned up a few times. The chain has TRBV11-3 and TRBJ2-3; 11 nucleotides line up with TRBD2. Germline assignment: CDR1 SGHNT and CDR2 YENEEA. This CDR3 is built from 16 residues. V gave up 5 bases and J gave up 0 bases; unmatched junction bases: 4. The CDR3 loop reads CASSQTSGGSTDTQYF. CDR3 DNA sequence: TGTGCCAGCAGCCAAACTAGCGGGGGAAGCACAGATACGCAGTATTTT.